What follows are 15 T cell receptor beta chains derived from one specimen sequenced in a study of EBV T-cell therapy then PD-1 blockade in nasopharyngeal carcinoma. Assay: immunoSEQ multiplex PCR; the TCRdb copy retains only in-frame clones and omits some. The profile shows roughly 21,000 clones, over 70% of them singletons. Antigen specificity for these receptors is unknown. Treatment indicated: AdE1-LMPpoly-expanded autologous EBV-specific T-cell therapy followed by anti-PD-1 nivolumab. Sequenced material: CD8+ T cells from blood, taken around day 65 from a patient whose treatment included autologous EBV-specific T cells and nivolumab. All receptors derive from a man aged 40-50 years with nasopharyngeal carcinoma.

The CDR3 loop reads CASSIVGQAGNEKLFF. The CDR3 region has the DNA TGTGCCAGTAGTATAGTAGGACAGGCGGGGAATGAAAAACTGTTTTTT. The V call is TRBV19, the J call TRBJ1-4; 7 bases are a match to TRBD1. Trimming at V came to 1 base and at J to 5 bases, leaving 7 bases not matched to a gene. Germline CDR1 LNHDA, CDR2 SQIVND (reference sequence). The CDR3 spans 16 residues.

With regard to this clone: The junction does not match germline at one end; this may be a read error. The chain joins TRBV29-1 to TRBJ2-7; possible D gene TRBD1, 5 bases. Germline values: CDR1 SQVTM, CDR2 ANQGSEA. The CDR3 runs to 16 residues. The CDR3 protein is CSVEDAVTGHSDEQYF. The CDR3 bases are TGCAGCGTTGAAGATGCCGTCACAGGACACTCCGACGAGCAGTACTTC.

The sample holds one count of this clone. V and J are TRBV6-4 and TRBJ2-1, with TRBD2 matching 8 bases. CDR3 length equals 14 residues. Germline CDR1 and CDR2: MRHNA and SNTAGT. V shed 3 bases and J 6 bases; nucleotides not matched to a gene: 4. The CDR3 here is CASSEGLASNEQFF. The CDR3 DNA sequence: TGTGCCAGCAGTGAAGGACTAGCATCCAATGAGCAGTTCTTC.

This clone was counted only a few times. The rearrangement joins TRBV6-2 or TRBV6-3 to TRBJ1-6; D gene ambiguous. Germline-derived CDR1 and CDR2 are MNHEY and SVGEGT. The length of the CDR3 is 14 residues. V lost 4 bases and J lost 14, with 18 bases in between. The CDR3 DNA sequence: TGTGCCAGCAGTTCCTCCCTTTCGAACCGCACCCTCCACTTT. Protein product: CASSSSLSNRTLHF.

CDR3 coding DNA: TGTGCCAGCAGTGTGTTAGAAGGGGCCGGGGAGCTGTTTTTT. This encodes CASSVLEGAGELFF. The chain links TRBV6-4 to TRBJ2-2; TRBD1 is a possible D gene (5 bases). Germline CDR1 and CDR2: MRHNA and SNTAGT. Trimming pared 4 bases from V and 6 bases from J, leaving 12 bases between. The CDR3 spans 14 residues.

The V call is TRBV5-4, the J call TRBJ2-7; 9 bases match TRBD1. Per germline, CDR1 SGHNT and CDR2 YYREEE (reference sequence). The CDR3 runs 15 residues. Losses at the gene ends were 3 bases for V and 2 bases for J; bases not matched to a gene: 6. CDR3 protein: CASSSPGQGTYEQYF. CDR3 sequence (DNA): TGTGCCAGCAGCTCACCGGGACAGGGTACCTACGAGCAGTACTTC.

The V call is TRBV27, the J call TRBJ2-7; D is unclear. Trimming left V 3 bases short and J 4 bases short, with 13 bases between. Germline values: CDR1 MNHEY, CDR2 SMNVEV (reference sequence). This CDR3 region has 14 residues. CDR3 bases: TGTGCCAGCAGTTTTAAGGGCTGGATGTACGAGCAGTACTTC. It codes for CASSFKGWMYEQYF.

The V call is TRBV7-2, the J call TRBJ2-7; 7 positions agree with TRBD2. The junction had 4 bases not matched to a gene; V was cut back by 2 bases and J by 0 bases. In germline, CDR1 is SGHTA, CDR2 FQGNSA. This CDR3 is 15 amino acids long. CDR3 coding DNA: TGTGCCAGCAGCTTATTCGGGGGGAGCTCCTACGAGCAGTACTTC. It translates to CASSLFGGSSYEQYF.

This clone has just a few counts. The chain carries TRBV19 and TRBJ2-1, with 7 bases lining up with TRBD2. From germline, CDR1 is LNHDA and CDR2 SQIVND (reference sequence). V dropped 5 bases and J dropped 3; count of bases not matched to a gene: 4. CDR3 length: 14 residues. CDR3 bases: TGTGCCAGTAGTGGGGGGGAGGGCTACAATGAGCAGTTCTTC. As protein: CASSGGEGYNEQFF.

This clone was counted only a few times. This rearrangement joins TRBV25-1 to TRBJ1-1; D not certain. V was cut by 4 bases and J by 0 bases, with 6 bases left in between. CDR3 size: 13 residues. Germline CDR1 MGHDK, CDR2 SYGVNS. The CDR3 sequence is CASSVAVNTEAFF. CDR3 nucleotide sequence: TGTGCCAGCAGTGTGGCGGTGAACACTGAAGCTTTCTTT. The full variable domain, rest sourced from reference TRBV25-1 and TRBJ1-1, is EADIYQTPRYLVIGTGKKITLECSQTMGHDKMYWYQQDPGMELHLIHYSYGVNSTEKGDLSSESTVSRIRTEHFPLTLESARPSHTSQYLCASSVAVNTEAFFGQGTRLTVV.

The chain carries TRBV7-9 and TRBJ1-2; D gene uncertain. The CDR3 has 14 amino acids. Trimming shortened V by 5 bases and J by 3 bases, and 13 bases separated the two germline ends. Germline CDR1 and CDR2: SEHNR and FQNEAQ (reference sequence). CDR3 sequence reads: CASSTGVPDYGYTF. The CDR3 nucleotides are TGTGCCAGCAGCACTGGGGTTCCGGACTATGGCTACACCTTC.

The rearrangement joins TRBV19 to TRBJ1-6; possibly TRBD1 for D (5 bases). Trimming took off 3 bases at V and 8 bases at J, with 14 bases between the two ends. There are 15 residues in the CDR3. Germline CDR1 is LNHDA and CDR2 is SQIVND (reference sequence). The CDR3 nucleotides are TGTGCCAGTAGTATTGGGACTGCACGGCATTCACCCCTCCACTTT. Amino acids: CASSIGTARHSPLHF.

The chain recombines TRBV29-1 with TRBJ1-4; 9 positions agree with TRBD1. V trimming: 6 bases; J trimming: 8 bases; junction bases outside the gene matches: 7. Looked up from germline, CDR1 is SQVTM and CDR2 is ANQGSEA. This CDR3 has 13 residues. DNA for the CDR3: TGCAGCGTCTGGGGACAGGGCGGCGAAAAACTGTTTTTT. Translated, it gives CSVWGQGGEKLFF.

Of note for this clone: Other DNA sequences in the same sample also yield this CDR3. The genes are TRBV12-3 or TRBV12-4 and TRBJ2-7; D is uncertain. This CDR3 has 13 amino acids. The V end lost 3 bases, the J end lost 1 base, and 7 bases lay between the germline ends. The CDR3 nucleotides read TGTGCCAGCAGTTTGGGCGGATCCTACGAGCAGTACTTC. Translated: CASSLGGSYEQYF.

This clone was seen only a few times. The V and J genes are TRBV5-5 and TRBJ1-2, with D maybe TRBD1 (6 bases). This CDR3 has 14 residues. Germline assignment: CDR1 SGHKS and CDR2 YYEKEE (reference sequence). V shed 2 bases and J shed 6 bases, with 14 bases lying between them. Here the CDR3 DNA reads TGTGCCAGCAGCTTACAGGGAGCCGTGAATGGCTACACCTTC. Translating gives CASSLQGAVNGYTF. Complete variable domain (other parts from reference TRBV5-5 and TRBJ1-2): DAGVTQSPTHLIKTRGQQVTLRCSPISGHKSVSWYQQVLGQGPQFIFQYYEKEERGRGNFPDRFSARQFPNYSSELNVNALLLGDSALYLCASSLQGAVNGYTFGSGTRLTVV.